This T cell receptor beta chain emerged from a study of T cell changes during pregnancy in multiple sclerosis (dated by TCRdb to between 2019 and 2020). About the study as a whole: The study examined how the T cell repertoire changed over the course of pregnancy in women with multiple sclerosis.

As to this clone: Its binding antigen is unknown. No much larger clone exists at a distance of one base, and base qualities are not known.

A distance of 9 bases separates the germline ends of V and J, which lose 1 base and 11 bases respectively. The CDR3 goes from the cysteine to the phenylalanine over 11 residues. The entry retains the CDR3 DNA only, 33 bases that are in frame from base 1. Via the germline V gene, CDR1 is SQVTM and CDR2 ANQGSEA. Libraries were constructed by the immunoSEQ multiplex PCR assay. Held by TCRdb, this immuneACCESS table contains in-frame sequences only and omits some clones. Under half of the omission traces to an unresolved V gene where checked; the cause of the rest is unknown. This sample holds around 50,000 clones; roughly 91% were observed only once. The top ten clonotypes cover about 0.6% of the sample.

The source was CD4+ T cells from peripheral blood mononuclear cells, collected after pregnancy. The sequence derives from a female donor in good health, enrolled as a control in a pregnancy study. The rearranged chain carries TRBV29-1 and TRBJ1-5, with the D segment identity uncertain. CDR3 sequence: CSVEVAGTQHF. At the DNA level, the sequence is TGCAGCGTTGAAGTCGCCGGGACCCAGCATTTT.